These T cell receptor beta chains were read from a single sample in a study of blood T cell repertoires in COVID-19. This table comes from immunoSEQ multiplex PCR, and its TCRdb copy is limited to in-frame clones, with some not included. The table includes about 60,000 clones, about four fifths detected once. Sequencing was carried out using PBMCs or T cells enriched from blood (not recorded which). All receptors derive from a woman aged 40 to 55 with acute COVID-19. Each CDR3 is given with its conserved first and last residue. D genes are given only for firm matches. For some rows the clone size is stated as once, few or many, or as a class when expanded; others skip it.

v_gene	abundance	j_gene	d_gene	CDR3nt	CDR3aa
TRBV6-5	.	TRBJ1-5	.	TGTGCCAGTTTACAGGGTTACAATCAGCCCCAGCATTTT	CASLQGYNQPQHF
TRBV7-9	.	TRBJ2-3	.	TGTGCCAGCAGCTCTCCTTTGAGACTAGGGGCAGATACGCAGTATTTT	CASSSPLRLGADTQYF
TRBV19	.	TRBJ2-2	.	TGTGCCAGTAGTCGAGGCTGGGAGACCGGGGAGCTGTTTTTT	CASSRGWETGELFF
TRBV29-1	.	TRBJ1-1	.	TGCAGCATTCAATGGACAGAAAACACTGAAGCTTTCTTT	CSIQWTENTEAFF
TRBV7-5	.	TRBJ2-5	.	TGTGTCAGAAGCTTCGAGGTTGGAAGGAGCCGAGAGACCCAGTACTTC	CVRSFEVGRSRETQYF
TRBV5-1	.	TRBJ1-2	TRBD1	TGCGCCAGCAGCCGGGACGGGACAGGGGACGGCTACACCTTC	CASSRDGTGDGYTF
TRBV14	.	TRBJ1-4	.	TGTGCCAGCAGCCAAGATCAAGAAAAACTGTTTTTT	CASSQDQEKLFF
TRBV9	.	TRBJ2-3	TRBD2	TGTGCCAGCAGCGTAGGAGCGGGAGAATCAGATACGCAGTATTTT	CASSVGAGESDTQYF
TRBV2	.	TRBJ2-5	.	TGTGCCAGCCTGAGGTCAGAAAAGAGCCAAGAGACCCAGTACTTC	CASLRSEKSQETQYF
TRBV4-1	few	TRBJ2-1	TRBD2	TGCGCCAGCAGCCAAGATTCGGTAGCGGGGGGGGCCCACTCGCGCAATGAGCAGTTCTTC	CASSQDSVAGGAHSRNEQFF
TRBV12-3/TRBV12-4	few	TRBJ1-1	.	TGTGCCAGCAGTCGCCAGGGTCCCCCTGAAGCTTTCTTT	CASSRQGPPEAFF
TRBV10-1	few	TRBJ2-3	.	TGCGCCAGCATTTCACCCGGGAGTGCTGGCACAGATACGCAGTATTTT	CASISPGSAGTDTQYF
TRBV18	once	TRBJ1-4	.	TGTGCCAGCTCACCAGGGCGTAATGAAAAACTGTTTTTT	CASSPGRNEKLFF
TRBV5-6	.	TRBJ2-5	.	TGTGCCAGCAGCTTGTACAGCCAAGAGACCCAGTACTTC	CASSLYSQETQYF
TRBV11-3	.	TRBJ1-5	TRBD1	TGTGCCAGCAGCTTCGAGGGGTCAGACAGGGCGGCCCCCGATCAGCCCCAGCATTTT	CASSFEGSDRAAPDQPQHF
TRBV28	.	TRBJ1-4	.	TGTGCCAGCAGTCAGACAGACCCTAATGAAAAACTGTTTTTT	CASSQTDPNEKLFF
TRBV19	.	TRBJ1-4	TRBD1	TGTGCCAGTAGCAGAAGGACAGGGGGCAGAACGTGGGCAACTAATGAAAAACTGTTTTTT	CASSRRTGGRTWATNEKLFF
TRBV24-1	medium-sized	TRBJ1-3	.	TGTGCCACCAGTGCCGGACTTGGAAACACCATATATTTT	CATSAGLGNTIYF
TRBV6-5	.	TRBJ2-7	.	TGTGCCAGCACCCCCGCCGGGGTTACCTACGAGCAGTACTTC	CASTPAGVTYEQYF
TRBV5-1	once	TRBJ2-7	TRBD2	TGCGCCAGCAGCTTGTCTGGGACTAGCGGGAAATACGAGCAGTACTTC	CASSLSGTSGKYEQYF
TRBV5-1	.	TRBJ1-3	TRBD1	TGCGCCAGCAGCCCAGGGACAGGGACCGGAAACACCATATATTTT	CASSPGTGTGNTIYF
TRBV5-1	.	TRBJ1-3	.	TGCGCCAGCAGCTTGACAGGGAGTGGAAACACCATATATTTT	CASSLTGSGNTIYF
TRBV19	.	TRBJ2-5	TRBD1	TGTGCCAGTAGTATAGATAGACCGGGACAGGGGGAAGAGACCCAGTACTTC	CASSIDRPGQGEETQYF
TRBV5-1	.	TRBJ2-2	.	TGCGCCAGCAGCCCCCGGACCACAGGGCAGTCGAACACCGGGGAGCTGTTTTTT	CASSPRTTGQSNTGELFF
TRBV5-6	.	TRBJ2-3	.	TGTGCCAGCAGCCCGCCCGGGGGGCCCCTAGATACGCAGTATTTT	CASSPPGGPLDTQYF
TRBV19	.	TRBJ2-2	TRBD1	TGTGCCAGTAGTATCCCAGGCAGGGGGCGAGAGGGCACCGGGGAGCTGTTTTTT	CASSIPGRGREGTGELFF
TRBV2	.	TRBJ1-4	TRBD1	TGTGCCAGCAGGCGCCCCGTCGGACAGGCGGGTAATGAAAAACTGTTTTTT	CASRRPVGQAGNEKLFF
TRBV7-8	once	TRBJ2-7	TRBD2	TGTGCCAGCATGCCGGGGGGACTAGCCTACGAGCAGTACTTC	CASMPGGLAYEQYF
TRBV19	.	TRBJ1-1	TRBD1	TGTGCCAGTAGTAAACCAAACAGGGGAGTCACTGAAGCTTTCTTT	CASSKPNRGVTEAFF
TRBV7-5	.	TRBJ2-5	.	TGTGTCAGAAGCTTCATAGTTAGCGGGGGGGAAGAGACCCAGTACTTC	CVRSFIVSGGEETQYF
TRBV2	.	TRBJ1-2	.	TGTGCCAGCAGTGTAACGGGGTCTGCTGGCTACACCTTC	CASSVTGSAGYTF
TRBV19	.	TRBJ1-2	TRBD1	TGTGCCAGTAGTGACATTCAGGGGGCGCAGGGCTACACCTTC	CASSDIQGAQGYTF
TRBV7-9	.	TRBJ1-1	.	TGTGCCACCTCTATGAGAGGGCCGGCAGACACTGAAGCTTTCTTT	CATSMRGPADTEAFF
TRBV5-1	.	TRBJ2-7	TRBD2	TGCGCCAGCAGCTTGGAAGGACTAGCGGTTGGGTACGAGCAGTACTTC	CASSLEGLAVGYEQYF
TRBV29-1	few	TRBJ1-2	.	TGCAGCGTGGGGGGTGGTTCGGGAATTAACTATGGCTACACCTTC	CSVGGGSGINYGYTF
TRBV10-3	once	TRBJ2-3	.	TGTGCCATCAGTGAGGAGGGCGGGGGCACAGATACGCAGTATTTT	CAISEEGGGTDTQYF
TRBV28	.	TRBJ1-1	.	TGTGCCAGCCTGGGCGTTCCGAACACTGAAGCTTTCTTT	CASLGVPNTEAFF
TRBV2	.	TRBJ2-5	TRBD2	TGTGCCACTTTAGGACTAGCGGGAGGAGTACAAGAGACCCAGTACTTC	CATLGLAGGVQETQYF